The clone carrying this TCR beta chain was seen at least ten times. Its target is unknown. TCR beta VDJ and CDR3 were profiled, and genomic DNA was the template. TCRdb redid the calling of the reads with MiXCR, one entry per CDR3 protein. The repertoire holds just over 450,000 distinct CDR3 sequences, with approximately 32% as singletons. The sample is drawn from a study of CD8+CD57+ T cells in acquired aplastic anemia. Study-wide findings and caveats: Overlap between patients and controls comprised just under 30 CD8+ CDR3 sequences.

Selection for sequencing was limited to patients who had shown CD8+CD57+ cell expansion by flow cytometry. The length of the CDR3 is 15 residues. The germline V gene has CDR1 ENHRY and CDR2 SYGVKD. V lost 8 bases to trimming and J lost 0 bases, with 11 bases between them. The sequenced sample consisted of sorted CD4+, CD8+, or CD8+CD57+ T cells (not recorded which) from PBMCs. V usage is TRBV10-3 and J usage is TRBJ2-6; D not certain. The TCR originated in a human donor with aplastic anemia. The CDR3 nucleotides are TGTGCCATCTCCGCAGACGCCTCTGGGGCCAACGTCCTGACTTTC. This sequence encodes CAISADASGANVLTF.